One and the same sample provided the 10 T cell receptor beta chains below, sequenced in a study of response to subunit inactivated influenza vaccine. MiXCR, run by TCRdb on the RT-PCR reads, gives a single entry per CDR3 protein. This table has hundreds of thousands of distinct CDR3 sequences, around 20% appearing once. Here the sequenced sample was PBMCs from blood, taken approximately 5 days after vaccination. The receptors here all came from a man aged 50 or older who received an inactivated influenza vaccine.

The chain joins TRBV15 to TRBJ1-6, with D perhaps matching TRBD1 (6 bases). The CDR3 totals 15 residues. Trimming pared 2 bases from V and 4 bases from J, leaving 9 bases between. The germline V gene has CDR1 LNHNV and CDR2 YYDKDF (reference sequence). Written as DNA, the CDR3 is TGTGCCACCAGCAGAAGGACAGCTTATAATTCACCCCTCCACTTT. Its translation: CATSRRTAYNSPLHF. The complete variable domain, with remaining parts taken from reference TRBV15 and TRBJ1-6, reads DAMVIQNPRYQVTQFGKPVTLSCSQTLNHNVMYWYQQKSSQAPKLLFHYYDKDFNNEADTPDNFQSRRPNTSFCFLDIRSPGLGDTAMYLCATSRRTAYNSPLHFGNGTRLTVT.

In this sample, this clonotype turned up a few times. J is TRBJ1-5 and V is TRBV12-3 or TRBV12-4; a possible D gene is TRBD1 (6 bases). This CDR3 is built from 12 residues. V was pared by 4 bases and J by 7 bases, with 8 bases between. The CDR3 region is CASSSGGQPQHF. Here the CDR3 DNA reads TGTGCCAGCAGTTCGGGGGGCCAGCCCCAGCATTTT.

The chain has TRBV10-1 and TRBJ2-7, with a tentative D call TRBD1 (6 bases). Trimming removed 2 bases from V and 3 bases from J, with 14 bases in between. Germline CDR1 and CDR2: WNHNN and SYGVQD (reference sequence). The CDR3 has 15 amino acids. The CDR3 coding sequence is TGCGCCAGCAGTGAGACCGGACAGAGACGCTACGAGCAGTACTTC. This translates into CASSETGQRRYEQYF.

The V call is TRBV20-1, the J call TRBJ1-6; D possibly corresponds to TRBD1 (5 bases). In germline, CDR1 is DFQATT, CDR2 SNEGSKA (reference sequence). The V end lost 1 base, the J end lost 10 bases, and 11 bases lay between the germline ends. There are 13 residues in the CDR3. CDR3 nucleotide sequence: TGCAGTGCTAGAGTAAGCAGGGACTCACCCCTCCACTTT. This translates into CSARVSRDSPLHF.

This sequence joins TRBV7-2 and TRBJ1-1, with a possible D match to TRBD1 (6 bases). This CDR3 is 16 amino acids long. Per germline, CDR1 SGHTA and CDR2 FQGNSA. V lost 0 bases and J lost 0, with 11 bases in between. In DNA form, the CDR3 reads TGTGCCAGCAGCTTAGCGAGGGGGGGAATGAACACTGAAGCTTTCTTT. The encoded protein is CASSLARGGMNTEAFF.

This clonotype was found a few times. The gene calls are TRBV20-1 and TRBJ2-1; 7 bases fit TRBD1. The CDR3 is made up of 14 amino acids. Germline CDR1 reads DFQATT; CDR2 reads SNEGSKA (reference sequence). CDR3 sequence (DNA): TGCAGCGAGAGAAAAGACAGGGCCTACAATGAGCAGTTCTTC. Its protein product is CSERKDRAYNEQFF.

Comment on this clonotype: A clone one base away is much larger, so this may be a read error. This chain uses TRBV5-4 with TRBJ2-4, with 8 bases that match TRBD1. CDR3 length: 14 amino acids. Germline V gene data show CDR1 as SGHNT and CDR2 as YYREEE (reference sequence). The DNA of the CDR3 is TGTGTCAGCAGCTTGGGGGACAGGACCAACATTCAGTACTTC. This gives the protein CVSSLGDRTNIQYF.

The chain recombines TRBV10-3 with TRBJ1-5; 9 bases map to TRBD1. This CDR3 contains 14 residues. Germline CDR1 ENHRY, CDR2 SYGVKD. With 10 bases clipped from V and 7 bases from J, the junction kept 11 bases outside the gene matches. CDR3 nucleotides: TGTGCCAGCTCCGGGACAGGGACTTTGCAGCCCCAGCATTTT. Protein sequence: CASSGTGTLQPQHF.

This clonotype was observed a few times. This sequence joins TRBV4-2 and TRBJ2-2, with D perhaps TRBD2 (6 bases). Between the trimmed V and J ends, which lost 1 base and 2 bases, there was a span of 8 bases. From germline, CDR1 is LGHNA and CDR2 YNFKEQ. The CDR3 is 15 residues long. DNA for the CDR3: TGTGCCAGCAGCCAAGGACTAGTTAACACCGGGGAGCTGTTTTTT. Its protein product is CASSQGLVNTGELFF.

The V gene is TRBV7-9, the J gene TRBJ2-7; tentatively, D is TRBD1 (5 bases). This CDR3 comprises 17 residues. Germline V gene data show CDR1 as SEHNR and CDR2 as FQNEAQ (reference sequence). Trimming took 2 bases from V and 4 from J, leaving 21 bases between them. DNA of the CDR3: TGTGCCAGCAGCTTAAGCCATCTGGACACGGACCTATACGAGCAGTACTTC. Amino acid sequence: CASSLSHLDTDLYEQYF. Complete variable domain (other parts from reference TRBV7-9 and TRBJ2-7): DTGVSQNPRHKITKRGQNVTFRCDPISEHNRLYWYRQTLGQGPEFLTYFQNEAQLEKSRLLSDRFSAERPKGSFSTLEIQRTEQGDSAMYLCASSLSHLDTDLYEQYFGPGTRLTVT.